A single sample is the source of the 11 T cell receptor beta chains below, sequenced in a study of T-cell memory formation after mild COVID-19. TCRdb re-derived calls from the 5' RACE reads in MiXCR, one entry per CDR3 protein. The data contain about 320,000 distinct CDR3 sequences, roughly 13% of them singletons. Input material: PBMCs or a T cell subset sorted from them (not recorded which). Every receptor here comes from a man aged 18 to 35 who had mild COVID-19 (a few samples of this study predate the infection). Cell type and time point are not known.

This chain joins TRBV20-1 and TRBJ2-5, with no clear D. Deletions cut 3 bases from V and 5 bases from J, with 13 bases between. Per the germline V gene, CDR1 is DFQATT and CDR2 is SNEGSKA (reference sequence). There are 13 residues in the CDR3. The CDR3 reads CSARQLLVETQYF. CDR3 DNA: TGCAGTGCTAGGCAGCTCCTAGTGGAGACCCAGTACTTC.

This chain joins TRBV6-4 and TRBJ2-3, with unresolved D. The CDR3 spans 14 residues. Trimming left V 2 bases short and J 0 bases short, with 6 bases between. Germline assignment: CDR1 MRHNA and CDR2 SNTAGT. CDR3 protein: CASSDSDSTDTQYF. In DNA form, the CDR3 reads TGTGCCAGCAGTGACAGCGACAGCACAGATACGCAGTATTTT.

This clonotype has just a few counts. The chain has TRBV5-1 and TRBJ2-3; D call uncertain. The germline V and J ends were trimmed by 3 bases and 8 bases, with 16 bases remaining between them. There are 14 residues in the CDR3. The germline gives CDR1 SGHRS, CDR2 YFSETQ. CDR3 in amino acids: CASSCRVSSGTQYF. Here the CDR3 DNA reads TGCGCCAGCAGCTGCCGGGTTTCCTCAGGTACGCAGTATTTT.

The rearrangement joins TRBV5-1 to TRBJ2-7; 11 bases match TRBD2. Germline CDR1 is SGHRS and CDR2 is YFSETQ. Trimming removed 0 bases from V and 4 bases from J; junction bases left unmatched: 6. The CDR3 sequence is 16 residues long. The CDR3 sequence: CASSLELAGGRYEQYF. In nucleotides, the CDR3 is TGCGCCAGCAGCTTGGAGCTAGCGGGGGGCAGATACGAGCAGTACTTC.

This clonotype came up a few times. This chain uses TRBV11-2 with TRBJ2-4; 8 bases fit TRBD1. This CDR3 region has 17 residues. The V gene's germline CDR1 is SGHAT and CDR2 FQNNGV. The J segment lost 0 bases and the V segment lost 5 bases, leaving 9 bases of the junction unmatched. The DNA for the CDR3 is TGTGCCAGCAGCACCTACAGGGGGAATAGAGCCAAAAACATTCAGTACTTC. Its protein product is CASSTYRGNRAKNIQYF.

This clonotype occurred many times. The CDR3 region has the DNA TGTGCCAGCAGTTTCGCGTGGTCGGGCACTGAAGCTTTCTTT. This codes for CASSFAWSGTEAFF. V usage is TRBV6-2 or TRBV6-3 and J usage is TRBJ1-1; no firm D call. Trimming stripped 4 bases from V and 4 bases from J, with 13 bases between. CDR1 is MNHEY and CDR2 is SVGEGT in the germline V gene. The CDR3 sequence is 14 residues long.

This clonotype was counted between two and nine times. This rearrangement joins TRBV6-6 to TRBJ2-7; D is possibly TRBD2 (6 bases). The germline gives CDR1 MNHNY, CDR2 SVGAGI (reference sequence). Trimming stripped 3 bases from V and 0 bases from J, with 12 bases between. CDR3 length: 15 residues. Written as DNA, the CDR3 is TGTGCCAGCAGTTATGGAGGGAGCCTCTCCTACGAGCAGTACGTC. Its translation is CASSYGGSLSYEQYV.

This clonotype occurred a few times. The rearrangement uses TRBV7-3 and TRBJ2-1; D may be TRBD2 (6 bases). V lost 4 bases and J lost 0, with 10 bases in between. Germline V gene data show CDR1 as SGHTA and CDR2 as FQGTGA. The CDR3 covers 15 residues. CDR3 DNA sequence: TGTGCCAGCAGCTCCTACGGGAGCTCCTACAATGAGCAGTTCTTC. This gives the protein CASSSYGSSYNEQFF. The full variable domain, rest sourced from reference TRBV7-3 and TRBJ2-1, is GAGVSQTPSNKVTEKGKYVELRCDPISGHTALYWYRQSLGQGPEFLIYFQGTGAADDSGLPNDRFFAVRPEGSVSTLKIQRTERGDSAVYLCASSSYGSSYNEQFFGPGTRLTVL.

This clonotype has a handful of counts. The V gene is TRBV7-2, the J gene TRBJ2-3, with TRBD2 as a possible D gene (5 bases). The V end was cut by 1 base, the J end by 2 bases, with 7 bases between. Germline lookup yields CDR1 SGHTA and CDR2 FQGNSA. CDR3 length: 14 amino acids. In DNA, the CDR3 is TGTGCCAGCAGCTTAGACGGGGTCACAGATACGCAGTATTTT. It translates to CASSLDGVTDTQYF. The variable domain in full, completed from reference TRBV7-2 and TRBJ2-3, reads GAGVSQSPSNKVTEKGKDVELRCDPISGHTALYWYRQSLGQGLEFLIYFQGNSAPDKSGLPSDRFSAERTGGSVSTLTIQRTQQEDSAVYLCASSLDGVTDTQYFGPGTRLTVL.

This clonotype was seen a few times. The chain links TRBV4-1 to TRBJ1-2; D might be TRBD1 (5 bases). The CDR3 totals 15 residues. Trimming took off 0 bases at V and 2 bases at J, with 10 bases between the two ends. CDR1 and CDR2 from the germline V gene are MGHRA and YSYEKL. CDR3: CASSQESGTNYGYTF. DNA of the CDR3: TGCGCCAGCAGCCAAGAGTCAGGGACCAACTATGGCTACACCTTC.

This clonotype turned up a few times. The chain employs TRBV11-2 and TRBJ2-1; possible D gene TRBD2, 7 bases. Trimming left V 5 bases short and J 4 bases short, with 15 bases between. Germline-derived CDR1 and CDR2 are SGHAT and FQNNGV. The CDR3 length is 15 residues. This chain's CDR3 is CASSPGGSGYNEQFF. The CDR3 region has the DNA TGTGCCAGCAGCCCGGGGGGCTCAGGGTACAATGAGCAGTTCTTC.